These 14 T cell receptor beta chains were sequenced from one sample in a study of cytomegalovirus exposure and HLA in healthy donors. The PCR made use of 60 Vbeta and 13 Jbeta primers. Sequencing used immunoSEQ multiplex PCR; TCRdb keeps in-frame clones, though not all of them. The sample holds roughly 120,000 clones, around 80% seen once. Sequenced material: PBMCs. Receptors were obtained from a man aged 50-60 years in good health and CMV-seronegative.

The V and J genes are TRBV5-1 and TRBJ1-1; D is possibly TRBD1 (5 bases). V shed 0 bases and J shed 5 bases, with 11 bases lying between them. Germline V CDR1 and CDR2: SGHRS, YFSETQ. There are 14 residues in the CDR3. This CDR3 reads CASSLDRTETEAFF. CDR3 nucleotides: TGCGCCAGCAGCTTGGACAGGACCGAGACTGAAGCTTTCTTT.

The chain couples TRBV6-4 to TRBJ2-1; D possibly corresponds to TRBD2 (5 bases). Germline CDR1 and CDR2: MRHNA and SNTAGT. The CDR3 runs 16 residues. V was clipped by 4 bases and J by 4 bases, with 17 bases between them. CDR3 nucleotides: TGTGCCAGCAGTGCCCAGCCTCGGTCGGGGTACAATGAGCAGTTCTTC. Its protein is CASSAQPRSGYNEQFF.

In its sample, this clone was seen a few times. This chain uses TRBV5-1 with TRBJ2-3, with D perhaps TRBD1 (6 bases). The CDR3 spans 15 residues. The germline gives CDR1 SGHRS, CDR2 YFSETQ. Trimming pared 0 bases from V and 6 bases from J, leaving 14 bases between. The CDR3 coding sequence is TGCGCCAGCAGCTTGGCCGGAGCAGGGGTGGATACGCAGTATTTT. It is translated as CASSLAGAGVDTQYF.

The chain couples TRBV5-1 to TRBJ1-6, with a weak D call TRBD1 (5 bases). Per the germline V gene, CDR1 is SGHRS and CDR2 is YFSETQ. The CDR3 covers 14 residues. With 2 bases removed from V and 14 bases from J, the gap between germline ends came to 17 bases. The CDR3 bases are TGCGCCAGCAGCTTCGGTAGTTCAGGGCAGACCCTCCACTTT. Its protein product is CASSFGSSGQTLHF.

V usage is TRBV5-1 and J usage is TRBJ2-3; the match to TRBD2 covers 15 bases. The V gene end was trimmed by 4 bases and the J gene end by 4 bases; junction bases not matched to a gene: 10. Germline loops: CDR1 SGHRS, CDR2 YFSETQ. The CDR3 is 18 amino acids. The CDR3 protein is CASSRTSGGAGLADTQYF. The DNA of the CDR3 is TGCGCCAGCAGCCGGACTAGCGGGGGGGCCGGGTTAGCAGATACGCAGTATTTT.

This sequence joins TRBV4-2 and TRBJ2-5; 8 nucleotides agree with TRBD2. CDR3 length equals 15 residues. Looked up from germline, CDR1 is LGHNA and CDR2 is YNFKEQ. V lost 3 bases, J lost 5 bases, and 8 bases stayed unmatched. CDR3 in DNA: TGTGCCAGCAGCCAGGAAGGAGCGGGGGTGGAGACCCAGTACTTC. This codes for CASSQEGAGVETQYF.

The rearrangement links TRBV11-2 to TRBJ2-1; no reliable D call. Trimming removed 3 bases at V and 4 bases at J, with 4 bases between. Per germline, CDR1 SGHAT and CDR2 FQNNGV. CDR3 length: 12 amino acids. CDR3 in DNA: TGTGCCAGCAGCTTCGGTTACAATGAGCAGTTCTTC. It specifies CASSFGYNEQFF.

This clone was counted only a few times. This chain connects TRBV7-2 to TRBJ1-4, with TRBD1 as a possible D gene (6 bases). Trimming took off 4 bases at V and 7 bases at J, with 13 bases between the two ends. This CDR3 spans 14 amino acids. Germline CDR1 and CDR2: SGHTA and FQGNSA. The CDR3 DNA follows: TGTGCCAGCAGCTCTACAGGGTTGGGTGAAAAACTGTTTTTT. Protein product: CASSSTGLGEKLFF.

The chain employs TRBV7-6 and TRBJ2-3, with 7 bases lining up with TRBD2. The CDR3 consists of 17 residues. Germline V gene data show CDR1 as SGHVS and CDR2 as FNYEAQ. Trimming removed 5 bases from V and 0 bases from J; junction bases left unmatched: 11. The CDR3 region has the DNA TGTGCCAGCAGCAAGCGCCCGGGGGGTCCTAGCACAGATACGCAGTATTTT. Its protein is CASSKRPGGPSTDTQYF. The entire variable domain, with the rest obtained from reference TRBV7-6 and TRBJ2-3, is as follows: GAGVSQSPRYKVTKRGQDVALRCDPISGHVSLYWYRQALGQGPEFLTYFNYEAQQDKSGLPNDRFSAERPEGSISTLTIQRTEQRDSAMYRCASSKRPGGPSTDTQYFGPGTRLTVL.

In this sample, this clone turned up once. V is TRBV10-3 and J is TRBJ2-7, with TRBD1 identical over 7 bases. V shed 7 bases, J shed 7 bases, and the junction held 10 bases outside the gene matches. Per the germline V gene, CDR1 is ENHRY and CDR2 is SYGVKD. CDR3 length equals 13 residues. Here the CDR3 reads CAINGEDREEQYV. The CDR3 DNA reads TGTGCCATCAATGGGGAAGACAGGGAGGAGCAGTACGTC.

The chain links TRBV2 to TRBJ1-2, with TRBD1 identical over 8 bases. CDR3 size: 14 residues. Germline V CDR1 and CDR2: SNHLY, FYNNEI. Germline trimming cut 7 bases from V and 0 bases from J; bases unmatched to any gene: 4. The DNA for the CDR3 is TGTGCCAGCAACAGGGGGACAGCTAACTATGGCTACACCTTC. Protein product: CASNRGTANYGYTF.

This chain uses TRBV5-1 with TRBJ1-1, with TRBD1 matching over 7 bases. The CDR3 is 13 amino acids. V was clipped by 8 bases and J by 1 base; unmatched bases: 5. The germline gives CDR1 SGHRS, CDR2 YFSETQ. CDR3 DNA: TGCGCCAGTAGACAGGGATCGAACACTGAAGCTTTCTTT. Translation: CASRQGSNTEAFF.

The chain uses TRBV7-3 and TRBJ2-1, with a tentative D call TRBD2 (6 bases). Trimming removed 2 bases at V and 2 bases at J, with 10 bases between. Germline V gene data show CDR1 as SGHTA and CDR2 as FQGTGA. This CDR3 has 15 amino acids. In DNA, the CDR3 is TGTGCCAGCAGCTTAGAAATAGCGGCCTACAATGAGCAGTTCTTC. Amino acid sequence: CASSLEIAAYNEQFF.

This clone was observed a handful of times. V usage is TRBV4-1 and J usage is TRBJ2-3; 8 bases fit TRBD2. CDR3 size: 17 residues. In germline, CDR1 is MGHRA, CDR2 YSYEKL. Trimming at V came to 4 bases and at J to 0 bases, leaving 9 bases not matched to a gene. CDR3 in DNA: TGCGCCAGCAGCCCGCTTGGACTAGCAGCAAGCACAGATACGCAGTATTTT. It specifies CASSPLGLAASTDTQYF.